Listed here is a single TCR beta chain. Its target is unknown. After removal of 1 base from V and 2 bases from J, the junction contained 4 bases not matched to a gene. CDR3 length: 16 residues. The germline CDR1 and CDR2 sequences are KGHSY and FQNENV. This entry is derived from a study of shared clonotypes between healthy human individuals. About the study: Donors consisted of a couple of women and a few men between 18 and 49. General study points: Naive CD4 clonotypes were shared across a few donors at roughly 4.6%. Few donors restricted represented genetic and exposure-history diversity.

As originally analysed: Filtering of immunoSEQ junctional sequences could not match full-length read filtering. Generated by immunoSEQ multiplex PCR, the TCRdb table keeps only in-frame clones and is missing some. V, J and clone size reflect that table, while D and trimming were determined from the DNA. This sample has over a million clones, with approximately 98% found just once. V is TRBV16 and J is TRBJ2-7, with TRBD2 matching over 11 bases. The sequence came from a man aged 25 to 40 in good health. Sequenced: naive CD4+ T cells sorted from blood. Subset described: CD45RA+ positively selected. DNA for the CDR3: TGTGCCAGCAGCCAATTAAGTAGCGGGAGGGCCTACGAGCAGTACTTC. It is translated as CASSQLSSGRAYEQYF.